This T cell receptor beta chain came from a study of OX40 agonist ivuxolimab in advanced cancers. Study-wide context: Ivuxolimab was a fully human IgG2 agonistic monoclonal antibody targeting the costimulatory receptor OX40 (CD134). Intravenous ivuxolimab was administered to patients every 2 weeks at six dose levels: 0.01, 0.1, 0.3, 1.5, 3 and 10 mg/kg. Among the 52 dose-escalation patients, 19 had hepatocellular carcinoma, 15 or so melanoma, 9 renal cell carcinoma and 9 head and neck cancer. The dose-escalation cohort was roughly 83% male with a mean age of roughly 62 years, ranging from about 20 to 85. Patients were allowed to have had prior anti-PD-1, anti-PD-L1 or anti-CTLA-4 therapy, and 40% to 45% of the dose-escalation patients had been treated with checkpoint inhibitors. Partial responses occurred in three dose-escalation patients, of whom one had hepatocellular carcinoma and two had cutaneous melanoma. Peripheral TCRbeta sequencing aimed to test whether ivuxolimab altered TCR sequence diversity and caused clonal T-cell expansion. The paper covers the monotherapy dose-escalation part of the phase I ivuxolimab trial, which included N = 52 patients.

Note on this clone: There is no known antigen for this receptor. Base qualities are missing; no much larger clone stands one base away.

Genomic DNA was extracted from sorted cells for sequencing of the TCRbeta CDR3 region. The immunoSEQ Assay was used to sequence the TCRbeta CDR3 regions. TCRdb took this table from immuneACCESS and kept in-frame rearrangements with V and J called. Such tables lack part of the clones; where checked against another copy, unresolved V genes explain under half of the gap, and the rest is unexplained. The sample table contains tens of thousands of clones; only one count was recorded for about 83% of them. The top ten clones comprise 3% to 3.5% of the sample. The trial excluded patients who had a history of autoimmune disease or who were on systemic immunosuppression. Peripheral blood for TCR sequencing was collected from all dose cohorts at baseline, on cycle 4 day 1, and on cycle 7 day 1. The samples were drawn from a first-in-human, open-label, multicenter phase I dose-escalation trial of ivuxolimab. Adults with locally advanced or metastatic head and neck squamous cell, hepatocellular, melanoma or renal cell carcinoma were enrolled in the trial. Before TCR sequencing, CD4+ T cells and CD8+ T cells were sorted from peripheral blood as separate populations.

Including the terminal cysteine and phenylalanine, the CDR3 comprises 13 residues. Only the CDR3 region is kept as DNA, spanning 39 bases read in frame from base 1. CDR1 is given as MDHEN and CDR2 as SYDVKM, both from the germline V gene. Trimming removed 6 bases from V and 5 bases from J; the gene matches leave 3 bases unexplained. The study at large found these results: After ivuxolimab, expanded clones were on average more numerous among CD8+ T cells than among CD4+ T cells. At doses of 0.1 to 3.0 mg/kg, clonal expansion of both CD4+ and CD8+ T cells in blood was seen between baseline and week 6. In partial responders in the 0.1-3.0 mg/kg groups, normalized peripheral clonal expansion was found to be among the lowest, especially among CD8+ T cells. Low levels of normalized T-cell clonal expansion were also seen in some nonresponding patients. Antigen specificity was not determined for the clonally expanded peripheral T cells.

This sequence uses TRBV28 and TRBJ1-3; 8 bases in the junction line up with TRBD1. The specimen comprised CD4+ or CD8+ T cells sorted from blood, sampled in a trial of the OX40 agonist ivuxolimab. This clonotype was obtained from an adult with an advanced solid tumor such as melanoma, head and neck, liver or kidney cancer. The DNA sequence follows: TGTGCCAGCAGCCAGGGGGCGCGAAACACCATATATTTT. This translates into CASSQGARNTIYF.